This T cell receptor beta chain stems from a study of T cell changes during pregnancy in multiple sclerosis. Profiling relied on immunoSEQ multiplex PCR, and the TCRdb table lists in-frame clones only, not all of them. This table holds 28,000 or so clones, 85% to 95% found once. Per the germline V gene, CDR1 is SGHDN and CDR2 is FVKESK. CDR3 length: 16 residues. V lost 0 bases and J 1 base, leaving 12 bases between the germline ends. The material sequenced was CD8+ T cells from peripheral blood mononuclear cells, taken before pregnancy. The receptor comes from a female donor with multiple sclerosis, enrolled in a pregnancy study. The chain couples TRBV14 to TRBJ1-1, with D possibly TRBD1 on 5 matching bases. The CDR3 bases are TGTGCCAGCAGCCAAGACAGGAGGGGCCCGAACACTGAAGCTTTCTTT. This sequence encodes CASSQDRRGPNTEAFF.